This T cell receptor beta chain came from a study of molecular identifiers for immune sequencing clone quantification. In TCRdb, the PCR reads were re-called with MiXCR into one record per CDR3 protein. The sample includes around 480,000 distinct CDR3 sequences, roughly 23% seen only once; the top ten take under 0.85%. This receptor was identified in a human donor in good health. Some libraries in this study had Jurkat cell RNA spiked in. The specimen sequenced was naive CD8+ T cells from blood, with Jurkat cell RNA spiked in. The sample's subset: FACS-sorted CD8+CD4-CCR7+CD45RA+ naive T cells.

The CDR3 here is CSARTTTQRQGYSNQPQHF. The CDR3 bases are TGCAGTGCTAGGACCACCACACAAAGACAGGGTTATAGCAATCAGCCCCAGCATTTT. The chain has TRBV20-1 and TRBJ1-5; TRBD1 matches 7 bases. Per germline, CDR1 DFQATT and CDR2 SNEGSKA (reference sequence). This CDR3 contains 19 residues. Unmatched junction bases numbered 17, after V lost 3 bases and J lost 0 bases.